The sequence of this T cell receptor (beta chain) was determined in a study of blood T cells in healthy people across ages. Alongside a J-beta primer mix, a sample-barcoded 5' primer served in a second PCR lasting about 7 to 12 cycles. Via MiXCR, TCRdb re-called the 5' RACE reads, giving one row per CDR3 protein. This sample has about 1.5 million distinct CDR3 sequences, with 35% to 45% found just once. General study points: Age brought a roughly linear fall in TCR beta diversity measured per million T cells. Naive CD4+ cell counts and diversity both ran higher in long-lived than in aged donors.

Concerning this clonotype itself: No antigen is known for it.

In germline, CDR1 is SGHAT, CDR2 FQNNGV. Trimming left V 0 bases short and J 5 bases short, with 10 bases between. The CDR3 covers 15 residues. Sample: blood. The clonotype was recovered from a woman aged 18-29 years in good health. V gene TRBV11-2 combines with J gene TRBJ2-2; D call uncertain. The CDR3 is CASSLDGWSTGELFF. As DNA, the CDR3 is TGTGCCAGCAGCTTAGATGGGTGGAGTACCGGGGAGCTGTTTTTT. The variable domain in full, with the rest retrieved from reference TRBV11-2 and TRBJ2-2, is EAGVAQSPRYKIIEKRQSVAFWCNPISGHATLYWYQQILGQGPKLLIQFQNNGVVDDSQLPKDRFSAERLKGVDSTLKIQPAKLEDSAVYLCASSLDGWSTGELFFGEGSRLTVL.